The 18 T cell receptor beta chains below were found in one sample sequenced in a study of beta chain features in type 1 diabetes. Sequenced material consisted of expressed TCRB transcripts (all of the isolated RNA was reverse transcribed). Produced via immunoSEQ multiplex PCR; TCRdb's table is partial and in-frame only. The table lists about 160,000 clones, around 9% of them singletons. The antigens these receptors bind are not known. Overall study findings and caveats: The study found moderately but significantly shorter TCRB CDR3s in all four CD4+ subsets of Type 1 diabetes patients.

The sequenced sample consisted of central memory CD4+ T cells from blood. These receptors were taken from a woman aged 25 to 45 with type 1 diabetes.

This clone was counted only a few times. The rearrangement uses TRBV11-2 and TRBJ1-2; a weak D match, TRBD1 (6 bases). CDR1 SGHAT and CDR2 FQNNGV come from the germline V gene. Trimming removed 4 bases from V and 8 bases from J, with 14 bases in between. The CDR3 runs 13 residues. CDR3 DNA sequence: TGTGCCAGCAGCTCGATTGGACAGACGGGCTACACCTTC. Amino acid sequence: CASSSIGQTGYTF.

This clone appeared a few times. The chain links TRBV19 to TRBJ2-1; 10 bases are shared with TRBD1. The junction had 6 bases not matched to a gene; V was cut back by 5 bases and J by 5 bases. Germline V gene data show CDR1 as LNHDA and CDR2 as SQIVND (reference sequence). This CDR3 region has 15 residues. CDR3 bases: TGTGCCAGTAGTCCCCTCGGGACAGGGGACAATGAGCAGTTCTTC. Amino acid sequence: CASSPLGTGDNEQFF.

The chain links TRBV5-1 to TRBJ2-1, with a tentative D call TRBD2 (6 bases). Trimming shortened V by 2 bases and J by 0 bases, and 9 bases separated the two germline ends. The CDR3 covers 15 residues. CDR1 SGHRS and CDR2 YFSETQ come from the germline V gene. CDR3 region: CASSFTSTSYNEQFF. The DNA of the CDR3 is TGCGCCAGCAGCTTCACTAGCACCTCCTACAATGAGCAGTTCTTC.

This clone was observed a handful of times. This sequence joins TRBV6-4 and TRBJ2-2; 7 bases map to TRBD1. V gave up 2 bases and J gave up 6 bases; unmatched junction bases: 3. CDR3 length: 14 residues. The germline V gene has CDR1 MRHNA and CDR2 SNTAGT. The CDR3 DNA follows: TGTGCCAGCAGTGACAGGGGGCAATCCGGGGAGCTGTTTTTT. Its translation is CASSDRGQSGELFF.

The gene calls are TRBV11-2 and TRBJ2-7, with 10 bases fitting TRBD2. Trimming cost V 5 bases and J 3 bases; bases outside gene matches: 4. The CDR3 extends over 14 amino acids. Germline CDR1 and CDR2: SGHAT and FQNNGV. The CDR3 nucleotides are TGTGCCAGCAGCCTGACTAGCGGGTTCTACGAGCAGTACTTC. It is translated as CASSLTSGFYEQYF.

The rearrangement joins TRBV5-4 to TRBJ2-3, with a tentative D call TRBD2 (6 bases). Trimming cost V 4 bases and J 2 bases, with 11 bases left between them. The V gene's germline CDR1 is SGHNT and CDR2 YYREEE (reference sequence). CDR3 length equals 14 residues. The CDR3 protein is CASSPDYNTDTQYF. The DNA of the CDR3 is TGTGCCAGCAGCCCGGACTACAACACAGATACGCAGTATTTT.

The chain carries TRBV18 and TRBJ2-2, with 10 bases lining up with TRBD2. This CDR3 contains 16 residues. The J segment lost 3 bases and the V segment lost 1 base, leaving 2 bases of the junction unmatched. Germline CDR1 is KGHSH and CDR2 is LQKENI. DNA for the CDR3: TGTGCCAGCTCACCACGTCTAGCGGGAGACACCGGGGAGCTGTTTTTT. Encoded protein: CASSPRLAGDTGELFF.

The sample holds a few counts of this clone. The V gene is TRBV30, the J gene TRBJ2-7; D is possibly TRBD1 (7 bases). CDR1 is GTSNPN and CDR2 is SVGIG in the germline V gene (reference sequence). The CDR3 runs to 12 residues. V lost 2 bases and J 6 bases, leaving 11 bases between the germline ends. The CDR3 DNA reads as TGTGCCTGGAGTATGGAGGGGGCCGAGCAGTACTTC. Translating it yields CAWSMEGAEQYF. The complete variable domain, with remaining parts taken from reference TRBV30 and TRBJ2-7, reads SQTIHQWPATLVQPVGSPLSLECTVEGTSNPNLYWYRQAAGRGLQLLFYSVGIGQISSEVPQNLSASRPQDRQFILSSKKLLLSDSGFYLCAWSMEGAEQYFGPGTRLTVT.

The chain employs TRBV2 and TRBJ1-1; D is uncertain. The CDR3 length is 14 residues. Germline CDR1 and CDR2: SNHLY and FYNNEI. V lost 7 bases, J lost 0 bases, and 12 bases lay in between. CDR3 bases: TGTGCCAGCACTAGGCCTCGGATGAACACTGAAGCTTTCTTT. It yields the protein CASTRPRMNTEAFF.

The chain joins TRBV9 to TRBJ2-2; 7 nucleotides match TRBD1. Losses at the gene ends were 0 bases for V and 1 base for J; bases not matched to a gene: 3. The CDR3 is 16 residues long. Per germline, CDR1 SGDLS and CDR2 YYNGEE. In DNA, the CDR3 is TGTGCCAGCAGCGTAGTTCGGACAGGGAACACCGGGGAGCTGTTTTTT. Protein sequence: CASSVVRTGNTGELFF.

V and J are TRBV20-1 and TRBJ1-4, with D hard to call. The CDR3 consists of 11 residues. The germline V and J ends were trimmed by 4 bases and 8 bases, with 8 bases remaining between them. The germline V gene encodes CDR1 DFQATT and CDR2 SNEGSKA (reference sequence). The chain's CDR3 is CSANGREKLFF. The CDR3 DNA reads TGCAGTGCTAATGGGAGGGAAAAACTGTTTTTT.

The chain is built from TRBV28 and TRBJ1-5; 8 bases align to TRBD1. The CDR3 has 14 amino acids. V shed 8 bases and J 0 bases; nucleotides not matched to a gene: 3. Germline V CDR1 and CDR2: MDHEN, SYDVKM. The CDR3: CASLGQGSNQPQHF. DNA for the CDR3: TGTGCCAGCCTCGGACAGGGTAGCAATCAGCCCCAGCATTTT.

The chain combines TRBV5-8 with TRBJ1-2; 7 bases match TRBD1. With 4 bases clipped from V and 7 bases from J, the junction kept 4 bases outside the gene matches. Germline V gives CDR1 SGHTS, CDR2 YDEGEE. This CDR3 has 12 amino acids. DNA for the CDR3: TGTGCCAGCAGCATCAACAGGGGTGGCTACACCTTC. This gives the protein CASSINRGGYTF.

The table lists this clone with a few counts. This chain connects TRBV25-1 to TRBJ2-1; 8 bases line up with TRBD2. The CDR3 length is 14 residues. Germline CDR1 and CDR2: MGHDK and SYGVNS. Trimming at V came to 8 bases and at J to 4 bases, leaving 7 bases not matched to a gene. Here the CDR3 reads CASGGLAAYNEQFF. CDR3 nucleotide sequence: TGTGCCAGCGGAGGACTAGCAGCTTACAATGAGCAGTTCTTC.

CDR3 coding DNA: TGTGCCAGCAGTGACCGGGGGGGCAATCAGCCCCAGCATTTT. Translated: CASSDRGGNQPQHF. The J gene is TRBJ1-5, the V gene TRBV2; possible D gene TRBD1, 5 bases. The CDR3 is 14 amino acids. Trimming took off 3 bases at V and 2 bases at J, with 8 bases between the two ends. Looked up from germline, CDR1 is SNHLY and CDR2 is FYNNEI.

This clone was found a few times. The chain has TRBV19 and TRBJ1-5; 7 bases match TRBD1. The CDR3 is 13 residues long. Unmatched junction bases numbered 4, after V lost 9 bases and J lost 2 bases. Germline loops: CDR1 LNHDA, CDR2 SQIVND (reference sequence). This CDR3 reads CASEDRGNQPQHF. The DNA of the CDR3 is TGTGCCAGCGAAGACAGGGGCAATCAGCCCCAGCATTTT.

This clone was seen more than once but under ten times. This chain joins TRBV25-1 and TRBJ1-2; no definite D call. The CDR3 is 14 residues long. V shed 5 bases and J shed 0 bases, with 10 bases lying between them. Germline V gene lookup returns CDR1 MGHDK and CDR2 SYGVNS. The CDR3 nucleotides read TGTGCCAGCAGTCGAGGCAGTTCTAACTATGGCTACACCTTC. Encoded protein: CASSRGSSNYGYTF.

This clone was detected many times. This chain uses TRBV28 with TRBJ2-3; D uncertain. This CDR3 spans 9 amino acids. With 11 bases removed from V and 6 bases from J, the gap between germline ends came to 6 bases. CDR1 and CDR2 from the germline V gene are MDHEN and SYDVKM. The CDR3 DNA is TGTGCCCTTGTGGATACGCAGTATTTT. As protein: CALVDTQYF.